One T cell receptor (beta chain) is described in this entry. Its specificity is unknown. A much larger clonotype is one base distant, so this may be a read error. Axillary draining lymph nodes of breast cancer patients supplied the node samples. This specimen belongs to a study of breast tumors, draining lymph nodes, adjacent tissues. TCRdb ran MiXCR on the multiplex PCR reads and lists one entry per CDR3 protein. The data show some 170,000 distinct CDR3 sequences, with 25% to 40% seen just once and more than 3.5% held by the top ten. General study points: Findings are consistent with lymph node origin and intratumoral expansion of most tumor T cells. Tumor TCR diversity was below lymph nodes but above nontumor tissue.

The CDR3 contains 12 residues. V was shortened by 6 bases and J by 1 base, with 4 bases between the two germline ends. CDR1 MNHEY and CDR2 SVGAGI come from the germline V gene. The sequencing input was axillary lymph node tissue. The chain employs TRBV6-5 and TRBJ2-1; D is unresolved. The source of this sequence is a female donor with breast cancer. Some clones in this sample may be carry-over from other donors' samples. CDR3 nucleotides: TGTGCCAGCAGGGCTTCCTACAATGAGCAGTTCTTC. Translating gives CASRASYNEQFF.